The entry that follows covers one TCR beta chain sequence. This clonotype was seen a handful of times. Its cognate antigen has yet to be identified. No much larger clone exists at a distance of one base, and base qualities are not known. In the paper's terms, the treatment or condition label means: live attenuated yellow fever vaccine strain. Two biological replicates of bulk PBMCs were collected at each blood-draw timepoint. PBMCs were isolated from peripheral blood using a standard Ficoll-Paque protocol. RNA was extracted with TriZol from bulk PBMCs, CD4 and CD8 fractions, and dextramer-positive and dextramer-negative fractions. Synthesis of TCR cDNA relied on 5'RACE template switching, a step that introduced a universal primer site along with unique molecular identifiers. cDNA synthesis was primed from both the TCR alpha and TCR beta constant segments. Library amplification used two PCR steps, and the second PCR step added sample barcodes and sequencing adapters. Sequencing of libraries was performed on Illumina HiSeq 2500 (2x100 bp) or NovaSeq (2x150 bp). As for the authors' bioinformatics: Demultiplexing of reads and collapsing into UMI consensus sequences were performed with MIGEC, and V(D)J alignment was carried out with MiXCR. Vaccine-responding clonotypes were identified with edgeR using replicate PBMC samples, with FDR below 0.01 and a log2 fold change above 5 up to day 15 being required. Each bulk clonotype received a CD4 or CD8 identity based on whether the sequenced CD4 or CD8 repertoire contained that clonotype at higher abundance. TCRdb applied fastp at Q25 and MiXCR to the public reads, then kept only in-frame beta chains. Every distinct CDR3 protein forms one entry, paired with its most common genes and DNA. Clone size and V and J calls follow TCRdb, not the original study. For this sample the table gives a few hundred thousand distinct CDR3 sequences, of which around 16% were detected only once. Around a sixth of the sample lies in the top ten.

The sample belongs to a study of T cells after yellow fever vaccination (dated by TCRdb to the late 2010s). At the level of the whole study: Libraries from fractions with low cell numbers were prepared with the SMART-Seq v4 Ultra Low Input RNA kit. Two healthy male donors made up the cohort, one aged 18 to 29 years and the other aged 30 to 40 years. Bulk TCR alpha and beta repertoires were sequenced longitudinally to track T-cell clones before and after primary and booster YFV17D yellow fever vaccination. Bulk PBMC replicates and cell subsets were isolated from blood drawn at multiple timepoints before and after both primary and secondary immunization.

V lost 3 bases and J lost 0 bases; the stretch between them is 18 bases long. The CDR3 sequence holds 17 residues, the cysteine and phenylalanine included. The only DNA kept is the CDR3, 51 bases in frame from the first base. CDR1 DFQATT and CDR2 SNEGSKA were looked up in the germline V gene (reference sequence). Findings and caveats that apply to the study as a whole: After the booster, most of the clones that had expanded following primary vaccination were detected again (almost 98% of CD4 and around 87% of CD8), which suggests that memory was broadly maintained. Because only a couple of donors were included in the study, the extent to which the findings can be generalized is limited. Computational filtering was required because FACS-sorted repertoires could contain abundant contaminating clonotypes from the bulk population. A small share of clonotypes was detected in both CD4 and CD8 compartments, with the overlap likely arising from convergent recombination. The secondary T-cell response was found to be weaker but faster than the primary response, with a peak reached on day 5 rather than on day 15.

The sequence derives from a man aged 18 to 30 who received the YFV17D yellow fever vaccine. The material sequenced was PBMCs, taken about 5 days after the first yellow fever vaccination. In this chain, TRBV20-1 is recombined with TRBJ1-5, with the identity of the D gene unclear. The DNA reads TGCAGTGCTAGGAATGTCGGCGGAGCGTATAGCAATCAGCCCCAGCATTTT. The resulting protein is CSARNVGGAYSNQPQHF.